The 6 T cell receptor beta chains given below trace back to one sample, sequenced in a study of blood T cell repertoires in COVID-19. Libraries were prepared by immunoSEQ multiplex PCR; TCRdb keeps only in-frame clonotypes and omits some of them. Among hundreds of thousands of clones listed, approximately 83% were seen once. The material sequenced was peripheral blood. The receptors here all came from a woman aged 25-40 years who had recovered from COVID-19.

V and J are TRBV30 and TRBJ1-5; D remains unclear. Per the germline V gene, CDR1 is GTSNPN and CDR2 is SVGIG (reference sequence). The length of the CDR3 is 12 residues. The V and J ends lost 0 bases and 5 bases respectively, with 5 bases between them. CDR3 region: CAWSVRDQPQHF. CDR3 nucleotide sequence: TGTGCCTGGAGTGTTAGAGATCAGCCCCAGCATTTT.

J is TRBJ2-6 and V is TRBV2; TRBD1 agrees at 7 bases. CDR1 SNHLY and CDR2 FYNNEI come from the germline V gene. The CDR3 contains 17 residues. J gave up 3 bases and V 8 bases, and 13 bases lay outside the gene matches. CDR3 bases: TGTGCCAGCCGAGCCCCACAGGGGATGCGTGGGGCCAACGTCCTGACTTTC. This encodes CASRAPQGMRGANVLTF.

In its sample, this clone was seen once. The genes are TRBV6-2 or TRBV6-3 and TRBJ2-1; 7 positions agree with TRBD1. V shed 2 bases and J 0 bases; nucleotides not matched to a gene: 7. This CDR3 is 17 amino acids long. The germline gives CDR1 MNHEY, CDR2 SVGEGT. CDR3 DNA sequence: TGTGCCAGCAGTTACAGCCCCGGGACAGACTCCTACAATGAGCAGTTCTTC. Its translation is CASSYSPGTDSYNEQFF.

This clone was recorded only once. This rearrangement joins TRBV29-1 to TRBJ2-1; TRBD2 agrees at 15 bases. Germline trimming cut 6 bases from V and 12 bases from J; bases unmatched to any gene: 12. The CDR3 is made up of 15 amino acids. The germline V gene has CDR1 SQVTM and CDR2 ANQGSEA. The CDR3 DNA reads TGCAGCGTGCCCCCTGGACTAGCGGGAGGGCCGGTGCAGTTCTTC. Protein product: CSVPPGLAGGPVQFF.

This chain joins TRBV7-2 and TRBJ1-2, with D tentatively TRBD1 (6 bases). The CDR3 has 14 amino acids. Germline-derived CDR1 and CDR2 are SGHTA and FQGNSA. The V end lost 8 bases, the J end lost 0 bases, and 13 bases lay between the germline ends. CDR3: CASGPRTANYGYTF. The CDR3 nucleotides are TGTGCCAGCGGCCCCCGGACAGCTAACTATGGCTACACCTTC.

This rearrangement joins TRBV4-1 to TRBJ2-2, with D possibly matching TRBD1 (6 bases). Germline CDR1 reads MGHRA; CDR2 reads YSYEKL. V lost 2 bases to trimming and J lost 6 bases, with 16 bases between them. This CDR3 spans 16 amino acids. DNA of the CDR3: TGCGCCAGCAGCCAAACTTACAGGGACCTCCCCGGGGAGCTGTTTTTT. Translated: CASSQTYRDLPGELFF.